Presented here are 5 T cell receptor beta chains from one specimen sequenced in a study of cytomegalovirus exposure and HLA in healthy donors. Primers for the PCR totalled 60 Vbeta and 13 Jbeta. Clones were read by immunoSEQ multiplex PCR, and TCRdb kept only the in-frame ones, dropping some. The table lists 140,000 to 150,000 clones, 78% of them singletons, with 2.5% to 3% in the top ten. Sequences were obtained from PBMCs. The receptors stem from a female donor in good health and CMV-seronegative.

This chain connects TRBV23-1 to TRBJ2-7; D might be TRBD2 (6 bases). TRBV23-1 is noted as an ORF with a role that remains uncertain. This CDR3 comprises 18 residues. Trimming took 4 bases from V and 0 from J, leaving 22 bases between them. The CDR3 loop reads CASSLLTGTGDSSYEQYF. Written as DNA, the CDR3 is TGCGCCAGCAGTCTCCTAACTGGGACGGGGGATTCCTCCTACGAGCAGTACTTC.

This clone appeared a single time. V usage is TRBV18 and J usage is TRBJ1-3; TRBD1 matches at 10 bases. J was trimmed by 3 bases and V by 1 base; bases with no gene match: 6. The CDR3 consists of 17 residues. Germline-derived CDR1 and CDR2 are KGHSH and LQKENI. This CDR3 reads CASSPLRQGAHGNTIYF. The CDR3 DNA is TGTGCCAGCTCACCACTCCGACAGGGGGCGCATGGAAACACCATATATTTT.

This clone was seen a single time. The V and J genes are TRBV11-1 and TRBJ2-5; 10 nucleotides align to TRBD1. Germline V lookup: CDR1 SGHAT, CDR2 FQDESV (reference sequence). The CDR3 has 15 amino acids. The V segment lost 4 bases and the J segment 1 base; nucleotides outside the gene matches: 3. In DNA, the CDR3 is TGTGCCAGCAGCTCCGGGACAGGGGCCCAAGAGACCCAGTACTTC. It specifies CASSSGTGAQETQYF.

The CDR3 loop reads CASSAAGTHNEQFF. The CDR3 DNA is TGTGCCAGCAGTGCCGCGGGTACTCACAATGAGCAGTTCTTC. The rearrangement links TRBV27 to TRBJ2-1; weak D call: TRBD2 (5 bases). The V end was cut by 5 bases, the J end by 5 bases, with 13 bases between. Germline lookup yields CDR1 MNHEY and CDR2 SMNVEV (reference sequence). The CDR3 runs 14 residues.

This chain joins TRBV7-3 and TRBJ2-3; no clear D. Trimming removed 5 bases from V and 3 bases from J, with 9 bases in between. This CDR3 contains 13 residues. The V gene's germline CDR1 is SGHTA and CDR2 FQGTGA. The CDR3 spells CASSPASTDTQYF. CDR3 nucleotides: TGTGCCAGCAGCCCGGCTAGTACAGATACGCAGTATTTT.